The clone carrying this TCR beta chain appeared many times. Its target is unknown. The library was designed around alpha chains, so this beta chain is a stray read whose abundance carries little weight. This record belongs to a study of spatial heterogeneity in lung cancer. Study observations and caveats: For expanded intratumoral alpha and beta TCRs, counts tracked tumor mutation counts.

With 7 bases removed from V and 9 bases from J, the gap between germline ends came to 10 bases. The CDR3 is 10 amino acids. The germline gives CDR1 SQVTM, CDR2 ANQGSEA. TCRdb ran MiXCR on the 5' RACE reads and lists one entry per CDR3 protein. The table shows more than 10,000 distinct CDR3 sequences, with 4.5% to 7% occurring only once. Time point of the sample: sample taken at primary tumor resection. This receptor was identified in a female donor with early-stage non-small cell lung cancer. This rearrangement joins TRBV29-1 to TRBJ2-1; D is perhaps TRBD2 (6 bases). This specimen consisted of lung tumor tissue, obtained at surgery. The DNA for the CDR3 is TGCAGCGCCCGACTAGGTGAGCAGTTCTTC. It translates to CSARLGEQFF.